This TCR beta chain comes out of a study of blood T cell repertoires in COVID-19. CDR3 length: 13 amino acids. V shed 5 bases and J shed 4 bases, with 11 bases lying between them. CDR1 and CDR2 from the germline V gene are LNHDA and SQIVND (reference sequence). Clones were sequenced by immunoSEQ multiplex PCR, and TCRdb holds only the in-frame ones, with some missing. The profile shows around 220,000 clones, about four fifths of them singletons. Seattle cases were enrolled at active infection and followed longitudinally. The chain carries TRBV19 and TRBJ1-2, with D possibly being TRBD1 (5 bases). Material: peripheral blood. The TCR originated in a woman older than 75 with COVID-19, enrolled during active disease. CDR3 sequence reads: CASSFTGSYGYTF. Written as DNA, the CDR3 is TGTGCCAGTAGTTTTACAGGTTCCTATGGCTACACCTTC. Variable domain in full (rest from reference TRBV19 and TRBJ1-2): DGGITQSPKYLFRKEGQNVTLSCEQNLNHDAMYWYRQDPGQGLRLIYYSQIVNDFQKGDIAEGYSVSREKKESFPLTVTSAQKNPTAFYLCASSFTGSYGYTFGSGTRLTVV.